This entry is about one T cell receptor beta chain. This record belongs to a study of T cell changes during pregnancy in multiple sclerosis. Germline values: CDR1 SGHVS, CDR2 FQNEAQ. The CDR3 is made up of 13 amino acids. The V and J ends lost 0 bases and 4 bases respectively, with 7 bases between them. Clones were read by immunoSEQ multiplex PCR, and TCRdb kept only the in-frame ones, dropping some. The sample yields about 110,000 clones, about 90% seen once. The receptor was derived from a female donor with multiple sclerosis, enrolled in a pregnancy study. The sequenced sample was peripheral blood, obtained after pregnancy. The chain has TRBV7-8 and TRBJ2-7; D unresolved. This chain's CDR3 is CASSLAGEYEQYF. CDR3 coding DNA: TGTGCCAGCAGCTTAGCGGGCGAATACGAGCAGTACTTC.